The 23 T cell receptor beta chains listed next were all sequenced from one sample in a study of cytomegalovirus exposure and HLA in healthy donors. PCR was performed using 60 Vbeta and 13 Jbeta primers. Only in-frame clones appear in the TCRdb table, and some are missing; sequencing was by immunoSEQ multiplex PCR. Among 200,000 to 250,000 clones listed, more than 60% were seen once. The sequencing sample was made of PBMCs. The source is a woman aged 25 to 39 in good health and CMV-seronegative.

V is TRBV7-3 and J is TRBJ2-1, with 7 nucleotides matching TRBD2. With 5 bases clipped from V and 3 bases from J, the junction kept 7 bases outside the gene matches. The CDR3 is made up of 15 amino acids. Germline CDR1 SGHTA, CDR2 FQGTGA. This chain's CDR3 is CASSPAWGGYNEQFF. Here the CDR3 DNA reads TGTGCCAGCAGCCCGGCGTGGGGGGGCTACAATGAGCAGTTCTTC.

This chain links TRBV4-2 with TRBJ1-2; 7 nucleotides align to TRBD1. CDR1 and CDR2 from the germline V gene are LGHNA and YNFKEQ. The J segment lost 2 bases and the V segment lost 2 bases, leaving 8 bases of the junction unmatched. The CDR3 is made up of 16 amino acids. In DNA form, the CDR3 reads TGTGCCAGCAGCCAACCCTCGACAGGGTCGAACTATGGCTACACCTTC. It specifies CASSQPSTGSNYGYTF.

The chain employs TRBV27 and TRBJ1-1; 8 bases map to TRBD1. J lost 2 bases, V lost 6 bases, and 5 bases had no gene match. Germline V gene data show CDR1 as MNHEY and CDR2 as SMNVEV (reference sequence). This CDR3 spans 14 amino acids. The CDR3 DNA reads as TGTGCCAGCAGGGTACAGGGGGGAAACACTGAAGCTTTCTTT. Its translation is CASRVQGGNTEAFF.

The chain uses TRBV27 and TRBJ1-1; maybe TRBD1 (6 bases). Germline V gene sequence: CDR1 MNHEY, CDR2 SMNVEV (reference sequence). Trimming shortened V by 3 bases and J by 1 base, and 15 bases separated the two germline ends. The CDR3 has 16 residues. The CDR3 spells CASSFRTTGWNTEAFF. CDR3 coding DNA: TGTGCCAGCAGTTTCAGGACGACAGGCTGGAACACTGAAGCTTTCTTT.

About this clone: Germline and junction disagree at one end, which may indicate a read error. The chain carries TRBV7-9 and TRBJ1-4; the D is unclear. The CDR3 contains 12 residues. The V gene's germline CDR1 is SEHNR and CDR2 FQNEAQ (reference sequence). DNA of the CDR3: TGTTCCAGCAGCCTCAACAGTGAAAAACTGTTTTTT. This codes for CSSSLNSEKLFF.

This chain joins TRBV19 and TRBJ2-1, with 11 bases matching TRBD2. The CDR3 loop spans 17 amino acids. Per the germline V gene, CDR1 is LNHDA and CDR2 is SQIVND (reference sequence). Trimming removed 0 bases from V and 9 bases from J; junction bases left unmatched: 10. CDR3 region: CASSIDLWGSGGVEQFF. In DNA form, the CDR3 reads TGTGCCAGTAGTATAGATCTATGGGGTAGCGGGGGGGTTGAGCAGTTCTTC. Together with reference TRBV19 and TRBJ2-1, the CDR3 gives the full variable domain: DGGITQSPKYLFRKEGQNVTLSCEQNLNHDAMYWYRQDPGQGLRLIYYSQIVNDFQKGDIAEGYSVSREKKESFPLTVTSAQKNPTAFYLCASSIDLWGSGGVEQFFGPGTRLTVL.

The chain uses TRBV7-9 and TRBJ1-5; D gene unclear. CDR1 and CDR2 from the germline V gene are SEHNR and FQNEAQ (reference sequence). This CDR3 contains 12 residues. Trimming left V 5 bases short and J 9 bases short, with 11 bases between. The CDR3 loop reads CASSTPEGPQHF. In DNA form, the CDR3 reads TGTGCCAGCAGCACCCCGGAGGGGCCCCAGCATTTT. Filled out from reference TRBV7-9 and TRBJ1-5, the complete variable domain reads DTGVSQNPRHKITKRGQNVTFRCDPISEHNRLYWYRQTLGQGPEFLTYFQNEAQLEKSRLLSDRFSAERPKGSFSTLEIQRTEQGDSAMYLCASSTPEGPQHFGDGTRLSIL.

V gene TRBV30 combines with J gene TRBJ2-2; TRBD1 matches 8 bases. After removal of 4 bases from V and 1 base from J, the junction contained 8 bases not matched to a gene. The germline V gene encodes CDR1 GTSNPN and CDR2 SVGIG (reference sequence). The CDR3 runs 16 residues. The CDR3, as DNA: TGTGCCTGGACCCCCCGGACAGGGCTGAACACCGGGGAGCTGTTTTTT. It yields the protein CAWTPRTGLNTGELFF. Combining the CDR3 with reference TRBV30 and TRBJ2-2 gives the whole variable domain SQTIHQWPATLVQPVGSPLSLECTVEGTSNPNLYWYRQAAGRGLQLLFYSVGIGQISSEVPQNLSASRPQDRQFILSSKKLLLSDSGFYLCAWTPRTGLNTGELFFGEGSRLTVL.

The chain links TRBV27 to TRBJ1-1; 7 bases are shared with TRBD1. The CDR3 extends over 14 amino acids. Germline CDR1 MNHEY, CDR2 SMNVEV (reference sequence). Trimming cost V 5 bases and J 4 bases; bases outside gene matches: 7. For the CDR3, the DNA is TGTGCCAGCAGTCCGGGGACAGATACCACTGAAGCTTTCTTT. Its translation: CASSPGTDTTEAFF.

This clone has only one observation. The rearrangement joins TRBV30 to TRBJ2-7; a weak D match, TRBD1 (6 bases). Trimming pared 4 bases from V and 0 bases from J, leaving 16 bases between. Germline assignment: CDR1 GTSNPN and CDR2 SVGIG (reference sequence). This CDR3 comprises 15 residues. The CDR3 region has the DNA TGTGCCTGGACTCCAGGGGATGTTAGCTCCTACGAGCAGTACTTC. Translated, it gives CAWTPGDVSSYEQYF.

The V call is TRBV5-5, the J call TRBJ2-7, with 7 bases that match TRBD2. This CDR3 is built from 14 residues. The V and J ends lost 1 base and 2 bases, in that order; junction bases with no gene match: 3. CDR1 and CDR2 from the germline V gene are SGHKS and YYEKEE (reference sequence). Written as DNA, the CDR3 is TGTGCCAGCAGCTTGACAGCGGGAACCTACGAGCAGTACTTC. Translated, it gives CASSLTAGTYEQYF. Supplemented by reference TRBV5-5 and TRBJ2-7, the full variable domain reads DAGVTQSPTHLIKTRGQQVTLRCSPISGHKSVSWYQQVLGQGPQFIFQYYEKEERGRGNFPDRFSARQFPNYSSELNVNALLLGDSALYLCASSLTAGTYEQYFGPGTRLTVT.

This clone was found many times. V usage is TRBV7-9 and J usage is TRBJ1-1; D is perhaps TRBD1 (5 bases). CDR3 length equals 13 residues. Germline V lookup: CDR1 SEHNR, CDR2 FQNEAQ (reference sequence). V was pared by 3 bases and J by 4 bases, with 9 bases between. The CDR3 nucleotides read TGTGCCAGCAGCTTTGCCAGGGCCACTGAAGCTTTCTTT. Translation: CASSFARATEAFF. The variable domain in full, completed from reference TRBV7-9 and TRBJ1-1, reads DTGVSQNPRHKITKRGQNVTFRCDPISEHNRLYWYRQTLGQGPEFLTYFQNEAQLEKSRLLSDRFSAERPKGSFSTLEIQRTEQGDSAMYLCASSFARATEAFFGQGTRLTVV.

The V and J genes are TRBV19 and TRBJ1-6; D gene ambiguous. Germline values: CDR1 LNHDA, CDR2 SQIVND (reference sequence). V dropped 3 bases and J dropped 6 bases, with 9 bases sitting between them. The CDR3 has 14 amino acids. In nucleotides, the CDR3 is TGTGCCAGTAGTATCGGGGTGACTAATTCACCCCTCCACTTT. Residues: CASSIGVTNSPLHF.

This chain joins TRBV6-5 and TRBJ1-1; TRBD1 is a possible D gene (6 bases). This CDR3 has 13 residues. CDR1 and CDR2 from the germline V gene are MNHEY and SVGAGI. V lost 4 bases, J lost 10 bases, and 16 bases lay in between. The CDR3 coding sequence is TGTGCCAGCAGTTCCCCGACAGGAGTCTTAGCTTTCTTT. This sequence encodes CASSSPTGVLAFF.

This clone was found a few times. The J gene is TRBJ2-2, the V gene TRBV29-1, with 9 bases matching TRBD1. The ends lost 7 bases at V and 3 bases at J; junction bases unmatched: 6. This CDR3 region has 14 residues. Germline V CDR1 and CDR2: SQVTM, ANQGSEA. The CDR3 is CSAPRTGDTGELFF. The CDR3 DNA reads as TGCAGCGCCCCGAGGACAGGGGACACCGGGGAGCTGTTTTTT.

This chain uses TRBV6-5 with TRBJ1-1; weak D call: TRBD1 (6 bases). V dropped 6 bases and J dropped 1 base, with 9 bases sitting between them. CDR1 and CDR2 from the germline V gene are MNHEY and SVGAGI. This CDR3 region has 13 residues. The CDR3 loop is CASSLGANTEAFF. In DNA, the CDR3 is TGTGCCAGCAGCCTGGGGGCGAACACTGAAGCTTTCTTT.

This chain uses TRBV6-5 with TRBJ1-6, with 9 bases lining up with TRBD1. CDR1 and CDR2 (germline): MNHEY, SVGAGI. The CDR3 sequence is 16 residues long. The J segment lost 10 bases and the V segment lost 0 bases, leaving 7 bases of the junction unmatched. CDR3 sequence reads: CASSYSGGTGNSPLHF. In nucleotides, the CDR3 is TGTGCCAGCAGTTACTCCGGAGGGACAGGGAACTCACCCCTCCACTTT.

The table lists this clone with many counts. The J gene is TRBJ1-1, the V gene TRBV7-8, with D perhaps matching TRBD1 (6 bases). The length of the CDR3 is 18 residues. Germline lookup yields CDR1 SGHVS and CDR2 FQNEAQ. With 1 base removed from V and 4 bases from J, the gap between germline ends came to 22 bases. In DNA form, the CDR3 reads TGTGCCAGCAGCTTAGGACGTCTCCGGGACAATAAAGGCACTGAAGCTTTCTTT. Its translation: CASSLGRLRDNKGTEAFF.

This clone was detected only a few times. An end of the junction does not agree with germline; a read error may underlie this. This sequence joins TRBV10-3 and TRBJ2-2; tentatively, D is TRBD2 (6 bases). CDR1 and CDR2 (germline): ENHRY, SYGVKD. The CDR3 length is 16 residues. The CDR3 spells CASSYSLATNTGELFF. In nucleotides, the CDR3 is TGTGCCAGCAGTTACTCGCTAGCGACTAACACCGGGGAGCTGTTTTTT.

This clone was seen a handful of times. The V and J genes are TRBV7-2 and TRBJ1-1, with D possibly TRBD1 on 5 matching bases. CDR3 size: 15 residues. Germline values: CDR1 SGHTA, CDR2 FQGNSA. Trimming removed 1 base at V and 11 bases at J, with 20 bases between. The CDR3 bases are TGTGCCAGCAGCTTAGTGACCCTGGGGCTCGGTGGCGCTTTCTTT. Translating it yields CASSLVTLGLGGAFF.

J is TRBJ1-5 and V is TRBV28, with D uncertain. V dropped 4 bases and J dropped 7 bases, with 11 bases sitting between them. Germline CDR1 reads MDHEN; CDR2 reads SYDVKM. The CDR3 is 13 amino acids. The CDR3 coding sequence is TGTGCCAGCAGTTCTCACTCCGGGCAGCCCCAGCATTTT. It yields the protein CASSSHSGQPQHF.

V and J are TRBV5-1 and TRBJ2-6, with D tentatively TRBD1 (5 bases). Trimming shortened V by 0 bases and J by 0 bases, and 13 bases separated the two germline ends. The germline CDR1 and CDR2 sequences are SGHRS and YFSETQ. The CDR3 is 18 amino acids. CDR3: CASSLAPGLTSGANVLTF. The CDR3 bases are TGCGCCAGCAGCTTGGCGCCAGGGCTGACCTCTGGGGCCAACGTCCTGACTTTC.

The CDR3 is CASTENQGEPQHF. CDR3 DNA sequence: TGTGCCAGTACCGAGAACCAAGGAGAGCCCCAGCATTTT. This chain joins TRBV19 and TRBJ1-5, with no clear D. The CDR3 length is 13 residues. Germline CDR1 LNHDA, CDR2 SQIVND (reference sequence). V lost 7 bases and J 8 bases, leaving 15 bases between the germline ends.